This paragraph reports one TCR beta chain. Which antigen it targets is not known. No quality values exist for individual bases; no much larger clone is one base distant. The sample holds other DNA sequences that translate to the same CDR3. This sample stems from a study of PD-L1 blockade in urothelial cancer (TCRdb year 2017). Study-wide context: All patients started therapy in the mid-2010s and received atezolizumab 1,200 mg intravenously every 3 weeks. About 85% of the roughly 29 patients were males with bladder-origin urothelial cancer, and about 65% of the roughly 30 reported a prior smoking history. Patients had an ECOG performance status of 0 or 1 and had received between 0 and 3 prior chemotherapy regimens. Blood samples were analyzed 3 weeks after the start of treatment (second dose) and 6 weeks after the start of treatment. A median of roughly 140,000 T cells and 85,000 or so unique TCRs was obtained from blood samples, and a median clonality of approximately 0.08 was observed. An exploratory multi-omic analysis was conducted of the somatic, immune and clinical correlates of response to PD-L1 blockade with atezolizumab in urothelial cancer. Pretreatment tumor samples, along with matched peripheral blood collected serially before and after atezolizumab treatment, underwent TCR sequencing. Durable clinical benefit was defined as progression-free survival longer than 6 months, and TCR features were also tested against progression-free and overall survival. In the same patients who had TCR sequencing, pretreatment tumors also underwent whole exome sequencing and RNA sequencing. Durable clinical benefit was achieved by nine patients but not by the remaining 20. Some 30 patients had pretreatment blood TCR-seq, 24 had at least one posttreatment blood collection, and 24 had tumor TCR-seq.

Results and caveats for the whole study, not just this receptor: Among patients with durable benefit, tumor-associated TCR clones showed greater expansion in peripheral blood 3 weeks after treatment started (n ≈ 22, p = 0.022). Because the sample size was small (n of about 30) and many exploratory analyses were performed, the results are intended to be hypothesis-generating. Improved progression-free and overall survival was associated with having pretreatment peripheral blood TCR clonality below the median.

The intended sense of this specimen's time point label: pretreatment peripheral blood. A cohort of approximately 31 patients with locally advanced or metastatic urothelial carcinoma, treated at Memorial Sloan Kettering on a trial protocol, was included. Peripheral blood mononuclear cells were collected pretreatment and during treatment, at between 1 and 8 total time points per patient. The Qiagen DNeasy Blood extraction kit was used to purify genomic DNA from total PBMCs and tumor samples. PBMCs were collected pretreatment and during treatment and were isolated and stored as previously described. Synthetic TCR analog templates were spiked into each PCR so that absolute template abundance could be estimated from read counts. Using the immunoSEQ assay, TCRbeta CDR3 regions were amplified from genomic DNA with bias-controlled V and J gene primers. Rearranged TCRbeta segments were sequenced at approximately 20X coverage. The original pipeline was this. Sequencing errors were corrected by clustering and CDR3s were annotated against IMGT to assign V, D and J genes. Downstream analyses used only productive TCRbeta rearrangements, leaving out any out-of-frame or stop-codon sequences. Clonality was computed as one minus Shannon entropy normalized by the log of the number of unique productive sequences. Fisher's exact test with Benjamini-Hochberg correction, using a cutoff of adjusted p below 0.01, was how clones that differed between time points or between blood and tumor were identified. What TCRdb holds here is the immuneACCESS table cut down to in-frame rearrangements. Part of the clones is not present; checked against another copy, under half of the missing clones reflect an unresolved V gene, and the others are unexplained. V, J and clone size are those of that table, while D and trimming were read from the DNA. This sample lists about 86,000 clones; 85% to 90% were detected once. Approximately 15% of the sample is held by the ten biggest clonotypes.

The CDR3, cysteine through phenylalanine, is 13 amino acids long. Just CDR3 DNA is preserved here, 39 bases in frame from base 1. The germline V gene (reference sequence) gives CDR1 as MNHEY and CDR2 as SMNVEV. V is pared back by 3 bases and J by 2 bases, with 7 bases lying between the germline termini. This TCR was sampled from a man in his sixties with urothelial cancer. Here the sequenced sample was PBMCs, taken around atezolizumab (anti-PD-L1) treatment. Rearrangement joined TRBV27 to TRBJ1-2; a weak D assignment points to TRBD1 (5 bases agree). The DNA reads as follows: TGTGCCAGCAGTTTGCGGGGGAACTATGGCTACACCTTC. This sequence encodes CASSLRGNYGYTF.